This T cell receptor beta chain was sequenced for a study of T cell responses to AZD1222 COVID-19 vaccine. General study results and limits: Variant regions that are unmutated are reportedly the target of nearly half of spike-specific TCRs. Donor demographics were predominantly white British with a female majority; clonal diversity may be underestimated. Spike was spanned by vaccine-associated CD4 TCRs, which were dominant at 160-218 and 743-854.

Clones were sequenced by immunoSEQ multiplex PCR, and TCRdb holds only the in-frame ones, with some missing. Seen here are 150,000 to 200,000 clones, more than 80% observed once, and the top ten hold approximately 6.9%. Germline CDR1 MDHEN, CDR2 SYDVKM. V was pared by 6 bases and J by 5 bases, with 10 bases between. This CDR3 spans 13 amino acids. A note on this clone: What it binds is unknown.

The sequence was collected from an adult in good health. The rearrangement joins TRBV28 to TRBJ2-2; no reliable D call. Sample: peripheral blood, taken on day 0 of AZD1222 vaccination. CDR3 nucleotides: TGTGCCAGCAGCCGGCTACTGACCGGGGAGCTGTTTTTT. It is translated as CASSRLLTGELFF.